Listed here are 28 T cell receptor delta chains from one sample, sequenced in a study of gamma-delta T cells after stem cell transplantation. TCRdb re-called clones from the RT-PCR reads via CATT. Of over 1,400 delta-chain clones listed, roughly 6.7% were seen once; the top ten hold roughly 22%. The specimen sequenced was gamma-delta T cells. All receptors come from a human donor. It is not recorded whose cells these are; they may come from a transplant donor.

This clone came up a few times. TCRdb's listed protein matches a much larger clone and diverges from this DNA's translation at residue 15, likely through a read error; the protein shown comes from the DNA. This chain connects TRDV2 to TRDJ3, with 11 bases matching TRDD3. This CDR3 contains 21 residues. Germline V gene data show CDR1 as GEAIGNYY and CDR2 as EKD. The CDR3 bases are TGTGCCTGTGACACCGCGGGGCTGGGGGATACCCGCGCCTGGGGCACCCGACAGATGTTTTTC. Protein: CACDTAGLGDTRAWGTRQMFF.

In regard to this clone: It differs at one base from a far larger clone, so likely a read error. This sequence joins TRDV1 and TRDJ1, with D perhaps matching TRDD2 (9 bases). The V gene lost 4 bases and the J gene lost 0 bases, with 39 bases spanning the gap. Looked up from germline, CDR1 is TSWWSYY and CDR2 is QGS. The CDR3 totals 24 residues. In DNA form, the CDR3 reads TGTGCTCTTGGGGCCGCACGGCCTTCCTACCACGCCCTACTGGGGGCCGTATACACCGATAAACTCATCTTT. Translating gives CALGAARPSYHALLGAVYTDKLIF.

By its share, this clone is medium-sized. This likely stems from a read error, as it lies one base from a far larger clone. CDR3 sequence reads: CACDQLGDKVERPWDTRQMFF. The CDR3, as DNA: TGTGCCTGTGACCAGTTGGGGGATAAGGTGGAGCGGCCCTGGGACACCCGACAGATGTTTTTC. The chain combines TRDV2 with TRDJ3; 9 positions agree with TRDD3. J lost 2 bases, V lost 3 bases, and 16 bases had no gene match. The CDR3 covers 21 residues. Germline V gives CDR1 GEAIGNYY, CDR2 EKD.

This clone was seen more than once but under ten times. A far larger clone is just one base off, so this is likely a read error. The identical CDR3 is also encoded by other nucleotide sequences in the sample. The chain combines TRDV2 with TRDJ1, with D tentatively TRDD3 (5 bases). This CDR3 has 15 residues. Germline CDR1 and CDR2: GEAIGNYY and EKD. In nucleotides, the CDR3 is TGTGCCTGCGACAGGGTTGGGGCCCACACCGATAAACTCATCTTT. It encodes CACDRVGAHTDKLIF.

By share of the sample, this clone is large. Other DNA sequences within the sample encode an identical CDR3. This chain joins TRDV1 and TRDJ1; TRDD3 matches at 12 bases. The CDR3 has 25 amino acids. Losses at the gene ends were 2 bases for V and 3 bases for J; bases not matched to a gene: 31. Germline CDR1 reads TSWWSYY; CDR2 reads QGS. CDR3 DNA sequence: TGTGCTCTTGGGGAAAAAACCATCAATAACCGCTTCCGCCCCACTCTGGGGGATACGCCCGATAAACTCATCTTT. It translates to CALGEKTINNRFRPTLGDTPDKLIF.

In its sample, this clone was seen a few times. One base separates it from a far larger clone, so it is likely a read error. Other DNA sequences in the sample encode the same CDR3. J is TRDJ1 and V is TRDV2; the match to TRDD3 covers 9 bases. The CDR3 loop spans 19 amino acids. CDR1 GEAIGNYY and CDR2 EKD come from the germline V gene. CDR3 protein: CACDSMSPTTGDTTDKLIF. Here the CDR3 DNA reads TGTGCCTGCGACAGCATGAGCCCTACTACGGGGGATACTACCGATAAACTCATCTTT.

To note about this clone: With only one base between it and a far larger clone, this is likely a read error. Other DNA sequences in the same sample also yield this CDR3. This chain links TRDV2 with TRDJ2, with 12 bases identical to TRDD3. Germline-derived CDR1 and CDR2 are GEAIGNYY and EKD. The CDR3 has 18 amino acids. CDR3: CACDPVLGDTVLTAQLFF. The CDR3 nucleotides read TGCGCCTGTGACCCAGTACTGGGGGATACCGTTTTGACAGCACAACTCTTCTTT.

The V call is TRDV2, the J call TRDJ1; 11 bases agree with TRDD3. Trimming removed 3 bases from V and 12 bases from J; junction bases left unmatched: 29. The length of the CDR3 is 20 residues. Germline-derived CDR1 and CDR2 are GEAIGNYY and EKD. The CDR3: CACDEIGLLGDTLHRRPFIF. The CDR3 DNA sequence: TGTGCCTGTGACGAAATCGGGTTGTTGGGGGATACGCTCCACCGACGACCTTTCATCTTT.

This clone was detected a few times. It is likely a read error: a sequence one base away is far more abundant. Within the sample, other DNA sequences also encode this same CDR3. V usage is TRDV2 and J usage is TRDJ1; possible D gene TRDD3, 6 bases. CDR3 size: 18 residues. Germline lookup yields CDR1 GEAIGNYY and CDR2 EKD. CDR3: CACDPLGPAWGYTDKLIF. Written as DNA, the CDR3 is TGTGCCTGTGACCCTCTGGGGCCAGCCTGGGGTTACACCGACAAACTCATCTTT.

Regarding this clone: This DNA's translation and the protein TCRdb lists, from a much larger clone, do not match at residue 11, likely due to a read error; the protein shown is translated from the DNA. The chain combines TRDV2 with TRDJ1; 9 bases are shared with TRDD3. Trimming removed 3 bases from V and 3 bases from J; junction bases left unmatched: 10. The CDR3 length is 16 residues. Germline CDR1 and CDR2: GEAIGNYY and EKD. For the CDR3, the DNA is TGTGCCTGTGACTACACTGGGGGAACGTACGCCGATAAACTCATCTTT. It is translated as CACDYTGGTYADKLIF.

As for this clone: A far bigger clonotype differs at one base, so this is likely a read error. V is TRDV2 and J is TRDJ1, with TRDD3 matching 9 bases. CDR1 is GEAIGNYY, CDR2 EKD, per germline. The V segment lost 3 bases and the J segment 2 bases; nucleotides outside the gene matches: 12. This CDR3 region has 17 residues. CDR3 residues: CACDAIPTGGETDKLIF. CDR3 DNA sequence: TGTGCCTGTGACGCCATTCCTACTGGGGGAGAAACCGATAAACTCATCTTT.

About this clone itself: TCRdb's protein for this DNA is that of a much larger clone and differs from the translation at residue 5, likely a read error; the protein shown is the DNA translation. The genes are TRDV2 and TRDJ1, with TRDD3 matching over 13 bases. Germline loops: CDR1 GEAIGNYY, CDR2 EKD. V was pared by 3 bases and J by 3 bases, with 21 bases of the junction left unmatched. The CDR3 contains 21 residues. The chain's CDR3 is CACDAVLGDTRGGKRADKLIF. CDR3 in DNA: TGTGCCTGTGACGCCGTACTGGGGGATACGCGCGGGGGTAAGAGGGCCGATAAACTCATCTTT.

Within the sample, this clone is medium-sized (0.01 to 0.1%). The genes are TRDV2 and TRDJ1, with a tentative D call TRDD3 (6 bases). The CDR3 sequence is 19 residues long. The germline V and J ends were trimmed by 0 bases and 0 bases, with 22 bases remaining between them. Germline-derived CDR1 and CDR2 are GEAIGNYY and EKD. CDR3 loop: CACDTALVGATPYTDKLIF. DNA for the CDR3: TGTGCCTGTGACACCGCCTTGGTGGGGGCCACGCCGTACACCGATAAACTCATCTTT.

This clone has just a few counts. This likely stems from a read error, as it lies one base from a far larger clone. Other DNA sequences in this specimen translate into the identical CDR3. V usage is TRDV2 and J usage is TRDJ1; D might be TRDD3 (5 bases). Germline-derived CDR1 and CDR2 are GEAIGNYY and EKD. The CDR3 is 19 residues long. Written as DNA, the CDR3 is TGTGCCTGCGACACCGTACTCGGGAATACGGGAATGTACACCGATAAACTCATCTTT. Translated, it gives CACDTVLGNTGMYTDKLIF.

This clone was seen a handful of times. A far larger clone is just one base off, so this is likely a read error. Other nucleotide sequences from this sample produce the same CDR3. The V gene is TRDV2, the J gene TRDJ1; 10 positions agree with TRDD3. The CDR3 runs to 16 residues. V was pared by 3 bases and J by 2 bases, with 8 bases of the junction left unmatched. Germline values: CDR1 GEAIGNYY, CDR2 EKD. The CDR3 region has the DNA TGTGCCTGTGACCGACTGGGGGATGAGAGGACCGATAAACTCATCTTT. Amino acid sequence: CACDRLGDERTDKLIF.

This clone is termed large. V and J are TRDV2 and TRDJ3, with 13 bases fitting TRDD3. CDR1 and CDR2 from the germline V gene are GEAIGNYY and EKD. V shed 3 bases, J shed 5 bases, and the junction held 12 bases outside the gene matches. CDR3 length equals 20 residues. In DNA, the CDR3 is TGTGCCTGTGACTCCGTATTACTGGGGGATACGGCCCGGGACACCCGACAGATGTTTTTC. Translating gives CACDSVLLGDTARDTRQMFF.

A note on this clone: TCRdb's listed protein matches a much larger clone and diverges from this DNA's translation at residue 4, likely through a read error; the protein shown comes from the DNA. This chain links TRDV2 with TRDJ1, with 7 bases identical to TRDD3. The CDR3 runs to 21 residues. Looked up from germline, CDR1 is GEAIGNYY and CDR2 is EKD. The CDR3 loop reads CACGTVPLAGGRHLTGDKLIF. The DNA for the CDR3 is TGTGCCTGTGGCACCGTTCCACTTGCTGGGGGTCGCCACCTAACCGGCGATAAACTCATCTTT.

As regards this clone: The protein in TCRdb stems from a much larger clone and differs at residue 7 from this DNA's translation, likely a read error; here the protein is translated from the DNA. The gene calls are TRDV2 and TRDJ1, with 12 bases identical to TRDD3. CDR3 size: 19 residues. Per germline, CDR1 GEAIGNYY and CDR2 EKD. V gave up 2 bases and J gave up 3 bases; unmatched junction bases: 15. CDR3 amino acids: CACDIIAGGYGGDPDKLIF. The CDR3 DNA reads TGTGCCTGTGACATCATTGCTGGGGGATACGGGGGGGACCCCGATAAACTCATCTTT.

This clone was detected only a few times. A read error likely explains why the TCRdb protein, taken from a much larger clone, differs from this DNA's translation at residue 14; the protein shown is translated from the DNA. The chain employs TRDV2 and TRDJ1, with 10 bases matching TRDD3. This CDR3 contains 16 residues. The germline gives CDR1 GEAIGNYY, CDR2 EKD. CDR3 in DNA: TGTGCCTGTGACTCCCTACTGGGGGATCCCACCGATAAACCCATCTTT. It translates to CACDSLLGDPTDKPIF.

Details on this clone: A read error is the likely source, as a far larger clone sits one nucleotide away. The same CDR3 arises from other DNA sequences in this sample as well. This chain links TRDV2 with TRDJ1, with 8 nucleotides matching TRDD3. Trimming at V came to 7 bases and at J to 0 bases, leaving 24 bases not matched to a gene. Germline CDR1 and CDR2: GEAIGNYY and EKD. The CDR3 contains 20 residues. CDR3 sequence: CACDPLPVVLGVTYTDKLIF. The CDR3 coding sequence is TGTGCCTGCGACCCTCTTCCGGTCGTACTGGGGGTCACGTACACCGATAAACTCATCTTT.

This clone was found a few times. The TCRdb protein comes from a much larger clone and disagrees with this DNA's translation at residue 8, likely due to a read error; the protein given here is derived from the DNA. The rearrangement uses TRDV1 and TRDJ4; 8 nucleotides agree with TRDD3. This CDR3 contains 17 residues. Germline assignment: CDR1 TSWWSYY and CDR2 QGS. The V gene end was trimmed by 2 bases and the J gene end by 0 bases; junction bases not matched to a gene: 11. CDR3 in amino acids: CALGEIEGALGARPLIF. For the CDR3, the DNA is TGTGCTCTTGGGGAAATAGAAGGGGCACTGGGGGCCAGACCCCTGATCTTT.

The V call is TRDV2, the J call TRDJ1; 8 bases fit TRDD3. Trimming took 6 bases from V and 3 from J; bases not matched to a gene: 17. The CDR3 extends over 17 amino acids. Germline lookup yields CDR1 GEAIGNYY and CDR2 EKD. CDR3 bases: TGTGCCTGTCTGAGACTGGGGGGATCGAGTGGGTCCGATAAACTCATCTTT. Translation gives CACLRLGGSSGSDKLIF.

Remarks on this clone: The protein TCRdb gives is from a much larger clone and does not agree with this DNA's translation at residue 18, likely a read error; the protein shown here comes from the DNA. J is TRDJ1 and V is TRDV2; D may be TRDD3 (6 bases). Germline CDR1 is GEAIGNYY and CDR2 is EKD. The CDR3 is 19 amino acids. Here the CDR3 DNA reads TGTGCCTGTGACACCGTCTTGGTGGGGGCCACGCCGTACACCGATAAACTCACCTTT. Translating gives CACDTVLVGATPYTDKLTF.

This clone is medium-sized within its sample. A far larger clone is one base from this, pointing to a likely read error. V usage is TRDV2 and J usage is TRDJ1; TRDD3 matches at 8 bases. The CDR3 sequence is 20 residues long. V trimming: 3 bases; J trimming: 1 base; junction bases outside the gene matches: 21. The germline CDR1 and CDR2 sequences are GEAIGNYY and EKD. CDR3 sequence (DNA): TGTGCCTGTGACGCCGTCGCGGGCTGGGGGACCCCGGGGCGCACCGATAAACTCATCTTT. It codes for CACDAVAGWGTPGRTDKLIF.

Only a few counts were recorded for this clone. This DNA translates differently at residue 12 from the TCRdb protein, which is that of a much larger clone; a read error is likely, and the protein shown is the DNA's own translation. The chain combines TRDV2 with TRDJ1; the match to TRDD3 covers 9 bases. V dropped 0 bases and J dropped 1; count of bases not matched to a gene: 17. Germline assignment: CDR1 GEAIGNYY and CDR2 EKD. The CDR3 consists of 20 residues. The CDR3 loop reads CACDTVTSTGGLKGTDKLIF. The DNA of the CDR3 is TGTGCCTGTGACACCGTGACAAGTACTGGGGGACTGAAGGGCACCGATAAACTCATCTTT.

In its sample, this clone ranks as large. In the same sample, other DNA sequences code for this CDR3. The V gene is TRDV2, the J gene TRDJ1, with 9 bases lining up with TRDD3. This CDR3 contains 17 residues. The V gene end was trimmed by 4 bases and the J gene end by 0 bases; junction bases not matched to a gene: 11. Germline CDR1 reads GEAIGNYY; CDR2 reads EKD. The CDR3: CACDRLLGDAYTDKLIF. The CDR3 coding sequence is TGTGCCTGTGATCGCTTACTGGGGGACGCGTACACCGATAAACTCATCTTT.

This clone has a single count. The chain links TRDV1 to TRDJ1, with D unclear. The CDR3 is made up of 16 amino acids. CDR1 and CDR2 (germline): TSWWSYY, QGS. Trimming removed 3 bases at V and 9 bases at J, with 23 bases between. Written as DNA, the CDR3 is TGTGCTCTTGGGGATAACTTCATCCGGGGTGTAGTACAACTCATCTTT. It translates to CALGDNFIRGVVQLIF.

Note on this clone: The likely explanation is a read error, given a far larger clone one base away. The rearrangement uses TRDV2 and TRDJ1, with TRDD3 identical over 10 bases. The CDR3 consists of 16 residues. Germline V lookup: CDR1 GEAIGNYY, CDR2 EKD. CDR3 in amino acids: CACDRLGDERTDKPIF. As DNA, the CDR3 is TGTGCCTGTGATCGACTGGGGGATGAGAGGACCGATAAACCCATCTTT.